The clone carrying this T cell receptor (beta chain) was observed many times. Individual cDNA molecules were tagged with unique molecular identifiers. TCRdb redid the calling of the 5' RACE reads with MiXCR, one entry per CDR3 protein. The table has 45,000 to 55,000 distinct CDR3 sequences, 13% seen once. This record comes from a study of early T cells in non-severe SARS-CoV-2 infection. Trimming took off 4 bases at V and 4 bases at J, with 20 bases between the two ends. From germline, CDR1 is SQVTM and CDR2 ANQGSEA. The CDR3 has 15 amino acids. The sequence derives from an adult who was a healthcare worker with PCR-confirmed SARS-CoV-2 infection or an uninfected control (not recorded which). This chain joins TRBV29-1 and TRBJ2-7, with D maybe TRBD2 (6 bases). Sequenced: whole blood. CDR3 in amino acids: CSVAGTSGAEYEQYF. CDR3 DNA sequence: TGCAGCGTTGCCGGGACTTCGGGCGCGGAGTACGAGCAGTACTTC.